The sequence of this T cell receptor (beta chain) was determined in a study of identical twins. Notes on the study in general: Twins shared beta out-of-frame sequences in excess, but this excess was weaker.

This CDR3 has 14 residues. V shed 2 bases and J shed 1 base, with 8 bases lying between them. Germline assignment: CDR1 MNHEY and CDR2 SVGAGI. Regarding this clonotype: Antigen unknown.

Template switching supplied a universal primer site; unique molecular identifiers were carried on the cDNA. TCRdb re-derived calls from the 5' RACE reads in MiXCR, one entry per CDR3 protein. Among hundreds of thousands of distinct CDR3 sequences listed, around 20% were seen once. This sample was also put to use in a study of yellow fever vaccine responses in identical twins.

The sequence was collected from a woman aged 18-30 years in good health. V gene TRBV6-5 combines with J gene TRBJ1-1; D gene ambiguous. Sequenced: CD4+ T cells sorted from blood. CDR3 sequence reads: CASSYVGQNTEAFF. CDR3 coding DNA: TGTGCCAGCAGTTACGTCGGGCAGAACACTGAAGCTTTCTTT.